The 22 T cell receptor beta chains reported below all come from one sample, sequenced in a study of blood T cell repertoires in COVID-19. Here immunoSEQ multiplex PCR was the method, and the copy in TCRdb shows in-frame clones only, minus some. The profile covers roughly 41,000 clones, with 85% to 90% appearing a single time and less than 30% taken by the ten largest. The sample was peripheral blood. Receptors were obtained from a man in his 60s with active or convalescent COVID-19.

This chain uses TRBV6-5 with TRBJ2-7; a possible D gene is TRBD1 (5 bases). Germline CDR1 and CDR2: MNHEY and SVGAGI. With 2 bases removed from V and 0 bases from J, the gap between germline ends came to 8 bases. CDR3 size: 14 residues. DNA of the CDR3: TGTGCCAGCAGTTACACAGGATCCTCCTACGAGCAGTACTTC. It encodes CASSYTGSSYEQYF.

This sequence joins TRBV5-4 and TRBJ2-7, with D possibly TRBD2 on 7 matching bases. The CDR3 has 14 amino acids. Per germline, CDR1 SGHNT and CDR2 YYREEE (reference sequence). V was pared by 1 base and J by 2 bases, with 10 bases between. The CDR3 nucleotides read TGTGCCAGCAGCTTGCGGGGGGCGGCCTACGAGCAGTACTTC. Translating gives CASSLRGAAYEQYF.

The chain is built from TRBV11-1 and TRBJ2-3, with a weak D call TRBD2 (5 bases). V was shortened by 1 base and J by 1 base, with 12 bases between the two germline ends. The CDR3 runs 16 residues. Germline V gives CDR1 SGHAT, CDR2 FQDESV (reference sequence). This CDR3 is CASSLVLSAGTDTQYF. The CDR3 nucleotides are TGTGCCAGCAGCTTAGTTTTGTCAGCGGGCACAGATACGCAGTATTTT.

The gene calls are TRBV29-1 and TRBJ2-2, with 11 nucleotides matching TRBD1. Trimming removed 7 bases from V and 13 bases from J; junction bases left unmatched: 8. From germline, CDR1 is SQVTM and CDR2 ANQGSEA. There are 12 residues in the CDR3. The CDR3 region has the DNA TGCAGCGCAGGGACAGGGGGAGTTGGGCTGTTTTTT. Its protein is CSAGTGGVGLFF.

The chain joins TRBV29-1 to TRBJ2-1, with 14 positions matching TRBD2. The ends lost 7 bases at V and 9 bases at J; junction bases unmatched: 5. This CDR3 has 13 residues. CDR1 is SQVTM and CDR2 is ANQGSEA in the germline V gene. This CDR3 is CSAKTSGRGEQFF. CDR3 bases: TGCAGCGCGAAGACTAGCGGGAGGGGTGAGCAGTTCTTC.

The CDR3 loop is CASSVGLAVVEQFF. The CDR3 bases are TGTGCCAGCAGCGTAGGGCTAGCGGTAGTTGAGCAGTTCTTC. The genes are TRBV9 and TRBJ2-1; 7 bases match TRBD2. CDR3 length: 14 amino acids. From germline, CDR1 is SGDLS and CDR2 YYNGEE. V trimming: 0 bases; J trimming: 9 bases; junction bases outside the gene matches: 6.

This chain links TRBV9 with TRBJ2-2, with 9 bases fitting TRBD1. The germline V gene has CDR1 SGDLS and CDR2 YYNGEE. V gave up 0 bases and J gave up 6 bases; unmatched junction bases: 3. The CDR3 totals 15 residues. The CDR3 nucleotides read TGTGCCAGCAGCGTAGTCACAGGGGGCTCCGGGGAGCTGTTTTTT. Residues: CASSVVTGGSGELFF.

This clone was found a few times. The J gene is TRBJ1-5, the V gene TRBV7-9, with a weak D call TRBD1 (5 bases). Trimming stripped 1 base from V and 5 bases from J, with 18 bases between. CDR1 is SEHNR and CDR2 is FQNEAQ in the germline V gene (reference sequence). The CDR3 is 17 residues long. The CDR3 region is CASSLVFQGRFDQPQHF. The CDR3 DNA sequence: TGTGCCAGCAGCTTAGTATTCCAGGGCCGCTTTGATCAGCCCCAGCATTTT. The full variable domain, its missing parts supplied by reference TRBV7-9 and TRBJ1-5, is DTGVSQNPRHKITKRGQNVTFRCDPISEHNRLYWYRQTLGQGPEFLTYFQNEAQLEKSRLLSDRFSAERPKGSFSTLEIQRTEQGDSAMYLCASSLVFQGRFDQPQHFGDGTRLSIL.

In its sample, this clone was seen a few times. The CDR3 loop is CASSLPNRVRSNQPQHF. The CDR3 DNA reads as TGTGCCAGCAGTTTACCTAACAGGGTGCGGAGCAATCAGCCCCAGCATTTT. The chain has TRBV28 and TRBJ1-5, with D tentatively TRBD1 (6 bases). CDR3 length equals 17 residues. Per the germline V gene, CDR1 is MDHEN and CDR2 is SYDVKM. Trimming removed 2 bases from V and 1 base from J, with 15 bases in between.

The rearrangement joins TRBV4-1 to TRBJ1-5; no clear D. This CDR3 region has 17 residues. With 1 base removed from V and 1 base from J, the gap between germline ends came to 14 bases. CDR1 and CDR2 (germline): MGHRA, YSYEKL. The CDR3 DNA sequence: TGCGCCAGCAGCCAAGGCGGGAGGGTAGGGAGCAATCAGCCCCAGCATTTT. Translated, it gives CASSQGGRVGSNQPQHF.

This rearrangement joins TRBV28 to TRBJ1-5, with D possibly being TRBD1 (6 bases). Trimming stripped 3 bases from V and 3 bases from J, with 12 bases between. Germline CDR1 MDHEN, CDR2 SYDVKM. The CDR3 is 15 residues long. In DNA form, the CDR3 reads TGTGCCAGCAGTTTGACAGGTCCGACCAATCAGCCCCAGCATTTT. Protein sequence: CASSLTGPTNQPQHF.

V usage is TRBV7-9 and J usage is TRBJ2-2; 9 bases are shared with TRBD2. The CDR3 is 15 residues long. J gave up 4 bases and V 2 bases, and 2 bases lay outside the gene matches. The germline V gene encodes CDR1 SEHNR and CDR2 FQNEAQ (reference sequence). The CDR3 loop is CASSLTLAGTGELFF. CDR3 sequence (DNA): TGTGCCAGCAGCTTAACACTAGCGGGCACCGGGGAGCTGTTTTTT. Full variable domain (outside the CDR3, taken from reference TRBV7-9 and TRBJ2-2): DTGVSQNPRHKITKRGQNVTFRCDPISEHNRLYWYRQTLGQGPEFLTYFQNEAQLEKSRLLSDRFSAERPKGSFSTLEIQRTEQGDSAMYLCASSLTLAGTGELFFGEGSRLTVL.

This chain connects TRBV5-4 to TRBJ2-5; TRBD1 aligns across 9 bases. J gave up 2 bases and V 3 bases, and 8 bases lay outside the gene matches. Germline V gene sequence: CDR1 SGHNT, CDR2 YYREEE (reference sequence). There are 16 residues in the CDR3. The CDR3 sequence: CASSWGGDRGQETQYF. As DNA, the CDR3 is TGTGCCAGCAGCTGGGGGGGCGACAGGGGGCAAGAGACCCAGTACTTC.

On this clone itself: The junction and the germline gene differ at one end; a read error may be behind it. The genes are TRBV7-3 and TRBJ2-5, with D possibly TRBD2 on 6 matching bases. Per germline, CDR1 SGHTA and CDR2 FQGTGA. This CDR3 comprises 14 residues. CDR3 DNA sequence: TGTGCCAGCAGCTTAAGCGGGGACGGAAAGACCCGGTACTTC. Protein sequence: CASSLSGDGKTRYF.

The J gene is TRBJ2-7, the V gene TRBV19, with TRBD1 matching 9 bases. CDR3 size: 15 residues. Germline V gene sequence: CDR1 LNHDA, CDR2 SQIVND (reference sequence). With V trimmed by 4 bases and J by 7 bases, 11 bases remained unmatched. The CDR3 nucleotides are TGTGCCAGTAGTACGGCCGGGACAGGGATTTGGGAGCAGTACTTC. Protein product: CASSTAGTGIWEQYF.

The V call is TRBV12-3 or TRBV12-4, the J call TRBJ2-5; the D gene is possibly TRBD2 (5 bases). The V end was cut by 6 bases, the J end by 1 base, with 6 bases between. The CDR3 loop spans 12 amino acids. For the CDR3, the DNA is TGTGCCAGCAGAGCGGTCCAAGAGACCCAGTACTTC. Amino acid sequence: CASRAVQETQYF.

The genes are TRBV18 and TRBJ2-2; 12 nucleotides line up with TRBD1. V lost 5 bases, J lost 5 bases, and 3 bases stayed unmatched. CDR1 is KGHSH and CDR2 is LQKENI in the germline V gene. This CDR3 has 15 residues. The CDR3 reads CASSAGQGATGELFF. CDR3 nucleotides: TGTGCCAGCTCAGCGGGACAGGGGGCGACCGGGGAGCTGTTTTTT.

This sequence joins TRBV7-3 and TRBJ2-6; 7 bases align to TRBD1. The CDR3 is made up of 17 amino acids. Germline CDR1 and CDR2: SGHTA and FQGTGA. The trim removed 1 base at V and 3 bases at J, leaving 6 bases unmatched. CDR3 DNA: TGTGCCAGCAGCTTAATAGGGGGCGCAGATGGGGCCAACGTCCTGACTTTC. Its translation: CASSLIGGADGANVLTF.

In its sample, this clone was seen once. The J gene is TRBJ2-1, the V gene TRBV9; TRBD2 might be the D (5 bases). CDR1 is SGDLS and CDR2 is YYNGEE in the germline V gene. Trimming cost V 3 bases and J 9 bases, with 10 bases left between them. The CDR3 has 12 amino acids. The CDR3 loop reads CASSAVGGEQFF. For the CDR3, the DNA is TGTGCCAGCAGCGCGGTTGGAGGTGAGCAGTTCTTC.

This chain links TRBV6-5 with TRBJ1-3; D call uncertain. Germline V lookup: CDR1 MNHEY, CDR2 SVGAGI. Trimming removed 0 bases from V and 4 bases from J, with 10 bases in between. The CDR3 has 15 amino acids. This chain's CDR3 is CASSYSSLPGNTIYF. CDR3 nucleotide sequence: TGTGCCAGCAGTTACTCGAGCCTGCCCGGAAACACCATATATTTT.

The rearrangement links TRBV11-2 to TRBJ1-2; D might be TRBD1 (5 bases). This CDR3 comprises 17 residues. With 5 bases removed from V and 4 bases from J, the gap between germline ends came to 23 bases. The germline V gene has CDR1 SGHAT and CDR2 FQNNGV. The CDR3 protein is CASSRRRGGVAGYGYTF. CDR3 nucleotide sequence: TGTGCCAGCAGCCGTCGAAGGGGAGGGGTGGCAGGCTATGGCTACACCTTC.

The chain couples TRBV11-2 to TRBJ2-7, with D perhaps TRBD2 (5 bases). This CDR3 region has 14 residues. Per the germline V gene, CDR1 is SGHAT and CDR2 is FQNNGV. The V end lost 1 base, the J end lost 2 bases, and 9 bases lay between the germline ends. CDR3 loop: CASSLAGKTYEQYF. CDR3 nucleotides: TGTGCCAGCAGCTTAGCGGGGAAGACCTACGAGCAGTACTTC.